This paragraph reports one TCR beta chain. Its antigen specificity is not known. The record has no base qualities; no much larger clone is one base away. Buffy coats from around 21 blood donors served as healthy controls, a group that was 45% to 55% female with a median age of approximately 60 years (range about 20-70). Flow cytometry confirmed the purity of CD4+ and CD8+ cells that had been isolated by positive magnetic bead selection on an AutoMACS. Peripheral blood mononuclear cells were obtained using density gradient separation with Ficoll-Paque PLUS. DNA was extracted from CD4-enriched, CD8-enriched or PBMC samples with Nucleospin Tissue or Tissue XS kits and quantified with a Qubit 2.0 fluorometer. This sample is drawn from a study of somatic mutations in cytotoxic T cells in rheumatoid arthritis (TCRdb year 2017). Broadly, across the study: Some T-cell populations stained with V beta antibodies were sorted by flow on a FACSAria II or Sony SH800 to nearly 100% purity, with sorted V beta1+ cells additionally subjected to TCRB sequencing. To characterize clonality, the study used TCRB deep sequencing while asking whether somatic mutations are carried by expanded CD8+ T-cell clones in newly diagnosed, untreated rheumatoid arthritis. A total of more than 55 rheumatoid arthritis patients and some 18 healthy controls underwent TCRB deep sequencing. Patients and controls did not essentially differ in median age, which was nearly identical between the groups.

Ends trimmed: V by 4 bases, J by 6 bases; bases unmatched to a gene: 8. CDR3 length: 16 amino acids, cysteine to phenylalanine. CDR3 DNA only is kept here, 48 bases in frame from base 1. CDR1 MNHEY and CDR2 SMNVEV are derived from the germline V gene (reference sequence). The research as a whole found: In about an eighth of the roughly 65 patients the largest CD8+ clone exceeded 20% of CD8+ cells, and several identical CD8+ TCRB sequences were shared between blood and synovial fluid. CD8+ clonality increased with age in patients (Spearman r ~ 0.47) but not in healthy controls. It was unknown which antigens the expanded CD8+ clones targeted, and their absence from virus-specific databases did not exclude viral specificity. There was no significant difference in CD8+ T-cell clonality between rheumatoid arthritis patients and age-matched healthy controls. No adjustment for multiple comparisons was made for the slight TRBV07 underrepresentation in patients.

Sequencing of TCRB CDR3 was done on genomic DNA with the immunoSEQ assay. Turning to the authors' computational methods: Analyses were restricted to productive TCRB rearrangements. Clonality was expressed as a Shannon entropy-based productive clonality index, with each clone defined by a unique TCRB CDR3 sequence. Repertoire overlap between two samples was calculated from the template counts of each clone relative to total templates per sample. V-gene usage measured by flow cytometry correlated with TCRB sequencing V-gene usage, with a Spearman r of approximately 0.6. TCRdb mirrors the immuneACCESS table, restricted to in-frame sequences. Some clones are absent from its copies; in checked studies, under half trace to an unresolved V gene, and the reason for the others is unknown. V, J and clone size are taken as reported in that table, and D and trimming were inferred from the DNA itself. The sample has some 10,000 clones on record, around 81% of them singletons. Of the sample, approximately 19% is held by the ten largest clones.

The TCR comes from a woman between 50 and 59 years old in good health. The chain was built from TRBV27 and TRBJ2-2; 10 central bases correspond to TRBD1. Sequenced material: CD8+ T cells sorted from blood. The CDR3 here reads CASSSWTGGGSGELFF. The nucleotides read TGTGCCAGCAGTTCCTGGACAGGGGGGGGGTCCGGGGAGCTGTTTTTT.